This T cell receptor (beta chain) was identified in a study of chemoradiotherapy in HPV16-positive cancers. There are 16 residues in the CDR3. In germline, CDR1 is SGHTA, CDR2 FQGNSA. V was clipped by 3 bases and J by 6 bases; unmatched bases: 12. General study findings and limits: Candidate HPV-specific clones and E7-related TCR motifs grew in tumor during treatment.

Sequencing used immunoSEQ multiplex PCR; TCRdb keeps in-frame clones, though not all of them. Of about 15,000 clones in the sample, about two thirds were seen once. This clone was seen only a few times. Its antigen is not known. The source was tumor tissue, collected from a patient who underwent chemoradiotherapy. The chain carries TRBV7-2 and TRBJ2-3, with 7 nucleotides matching TRBD2. This receptor was taken from a human donor with HPV-associated anogenital cancer. This CDR3 reads CASSFSPGASGDTQYF. CDR3 in DNA: TGTGCCAGCAGCTTCTCCCCCGGGGCTAGCGGTGATACGCAGTATTTT.